This entry features one T cell receptor (beta chain) sequence. The sample originates from a study of blood T cell repertoires in COVID-19. Overall study: PBMCs, B-cell-depleted T cells, or T cells provided the cDNA or gDNA that made up the material.

Germline loops: CDR1 MDHEN, CDR2 SYDVKM. V lost 3 bases to trimming and J lost 9 bases, with 12 bases between them. The CDR3 totals 14 residues. Per the original data handling: Estimation of nucleated cell counts was performed using reference gene primer amplification. Method: immunoSEQ multiplex PCR; TCRdb's copy keeps in-frame clones and lacks some. The V and J calls and the clone size are those of that table, but D and trimming were determined from the DNA. The repertoire holds around 200,000 clones, 85% to 90% seen once, with about 20% in the top ten. The gene calls are TRBV28 and TRBJ1-6; D unclear. Material: peripheral blood. The TCR sequence derives from a person between 65 and 79 years old with COVID-19, enrolled during active disease. CDR3 nucleotides: TGTGCCAGCAGTTTGCCGGACTCGAGTTCACCCCTCCACTTT. Translated: CASSLPDSSSPLHF.